A selection of T cell receptor beta chains follows, all from one sample in a study of CD8 T cells in ankylosing spondylitis. TCRdb independently ran MiXCR on the 5' RACE reads; one entry per CDR3 protein. The sample records 100,000 to 150,000 distinct CDR3 sequences, 9.3% being singletons. Material for sequencing was blood, either unsorted or a sorted T cell fraction (not recorded which). The receptors come from a male donor with ankylosing spondylitis or in good health (not recorded which). Both conserved end residues are part of each CDR3. Fields, in order: CDR3 protein, V gene, J gene, D gene. The D gene is left open where the match is weak.

CDR3aa: CASSFLAGAETQYF
v_gene: TRBV5-5
j_gene: TRBJ2-5
d_gene: TRBD2

CDR3aa: CSVESLEDYGYTF
v_gene: TRBV29-1
j_gene: TRBJ1-2
d_gene: .

CDR3aa: CASSPIGTGRAEAFF
v_gene: TRBV18
j_gene: TRBJ1-1
d_gene: TRBD1

CDR3aa: CASSQGQGGKTQYF
v_gene: TRBV4-1
j_gene: TRBJ2-5
d_gene: TRBD1

CDR3aa: CSAELDLLSYEQYF
v_gene: TRBV20-1
j_gene: TRBJ2-7
d_gene: .

CDR3aa: CASSLARRQLNEKLFF
v_gene: TRBV7-2
j_gene: TRBJ1-4
d_gene: .

CDR3aa: CASSPTLAGVYEQYF
v_gene: TRBV5-1
j_gene: TRBJ2-7
d_gene: TRBD2

CDR3aa: CASSFGESEFYEQYF
v_gene: TRBV5-5
j_gene: TRBJ2-7
d_gene: .

CDR3aa: CASNRGLETNEQFF
v_gene: TRBV6-2/TRBV6-3
j_gene: TRBJ2-1
d_gene: TRBD2

CDR3aa: CASSTDRESAQPQHF
v_gene: TRBV19
j_gene: TRBJ1-5
d_gene: TRBD1

CDR3aa: CSVVRGNGYTF
v_gene: TRBV29-1
j_gene: TRBJ1-2
d_gene: .

CDR3aa: CASHRGRTPYNEQFF
v_gene: TRBV21-1
j_gene: TRBJ2-1
d_gene: .

CDR3aa: CSAGTRWETQYF
v_gene: TRBV20-1
j_gene: TRBJ2-5
d_gene: TRBD2

CDR3aa: CASSLLVSWGANGYTGELFF
v_gene: TRBV12-1
j_gene: TRBJ2-2
d_gene: .

CDR3aa: CASSIILTPGELFF
v_gene: TRBV19
j_gene: TRBJ2-2
d_gene: .

CDR3aa: CASSPRSGRATDTQYF
v_gene: TRBV4-3
j_gene: TRBJ2-3
d_gene: TRBD2

CDR3aa: CAISKGGYRSNQPQHF
v_gene: TRBV10-3
j_gene: TRBJ1-5
d_gene: .

CDR3aa: CSARRGNRGGEKLFF
v_gene: TRBV20-1
j_gene: TRBJ1-4
d_gene: TRBD1

CDR3aa: CATTGSGTDTQYF
v_gene: TRBV6-1
j_gene: TRBJ2-3
d_gene: .

CDR3aa: CASSVGQYQETQYF
v_gene: TRBV9
j_gene: TRBJ2-5
d_gene: .

CDR3aa: CASRSTGNTQYF
v_gene: TRBV6-2/TRBV6-3
j_gene: TRBJ2-3
d_gene: TRBD1

CDR3aa: CASSQDNSQPQHF
v_gene: TRBV4-1
j_gene: TRBJ1-5
d_gene: .

CDR3aa: CASSKKGGLAGGKGTQYF
v_gene: TRBV21-1
j_gene: TRBJ2-5
d_gene: .

CDR3aa: CAISEDSNYEQYF
v_gene: TRBV10-3
j_gene: TRBJ2-7
d_gene: .

CDR3aa: CASSLGQGSYTF
v_gene: TRBV4-3
j_gene: TRBJ1-2
d_gene: TRBD1

CDR3aa: CASSPAPGVENTQYF
v_gene: TRBV28
j_gene: TRBJ2-3
d_gene: .

CDR3aa: CASSLFGDTEAFF
v_gene: TRBV5-4
j_gene: TRBJ1-1
d_gene: .

CDR3aa: CASSPGRGEQYF
v_gene: TRBV11-1
j_gene: TRBJ2-7
d_gene: .

CDR3aa: CASSSSSYNSPLHF
v_gene: TRBV7-2
j_gene: TRBJ1-6
d_gene: .

CDR3aa: CSVEQVQLGGYTF
v_gene: TRBV29-1
j_gene: TRBJ1-2
d_gene: .

CDR3aa: CASSQGTGVKETQYF
v_gene: TRBV12-3/TRBV12-4
j_gene: TRBJ2-5
d_gene: TRBD1

CDR3aa: CSARDSGDTEAFF
v_gene: TRBV20-1
j_gene: TRBJ1-1
d_gene: .

CDR3aa: CASSQVGTDYNEQFF
v_gene: TRBV4-2
j_gene: TRBJ2-1
d_gene: .

CDR3aa: CASSLGLNYEQYF
v_gene: TRBV5-5
j_gene: TRBJ2-7
d_gene: .

CDR3aa: CASSLPGADQPQHF
v_gene: TRBV5-6
j_gene: TRBJ1-5
d_gene: .

CDR3aa: CASSVEPGGNTEAFF
v_gene: TRBV9
j_gene: TRBJ1-1
d_gene: TRBD1

CDR3aa: CSVVAGGALQYF
v_gene: TRBV29-1
j_gene: TRBJ2-7
d_gene: TRBD2

CDR3aa: CSVGTGREKLFF
v_gene: TRBV29-1
j_gene: TRBJ1-4
d_gene: TRBD1

CDR3aa: CASSYGSMLETQYF
v_gene: TRBV6-2/TRBV6-3
j_gene: TRBJ2-5
d_gene: .

CDR3aa: CSARRGQANQPQHF
v_gene: TRBV20-1
j_gene: TRBJ1-5
d_gene: TRBD1